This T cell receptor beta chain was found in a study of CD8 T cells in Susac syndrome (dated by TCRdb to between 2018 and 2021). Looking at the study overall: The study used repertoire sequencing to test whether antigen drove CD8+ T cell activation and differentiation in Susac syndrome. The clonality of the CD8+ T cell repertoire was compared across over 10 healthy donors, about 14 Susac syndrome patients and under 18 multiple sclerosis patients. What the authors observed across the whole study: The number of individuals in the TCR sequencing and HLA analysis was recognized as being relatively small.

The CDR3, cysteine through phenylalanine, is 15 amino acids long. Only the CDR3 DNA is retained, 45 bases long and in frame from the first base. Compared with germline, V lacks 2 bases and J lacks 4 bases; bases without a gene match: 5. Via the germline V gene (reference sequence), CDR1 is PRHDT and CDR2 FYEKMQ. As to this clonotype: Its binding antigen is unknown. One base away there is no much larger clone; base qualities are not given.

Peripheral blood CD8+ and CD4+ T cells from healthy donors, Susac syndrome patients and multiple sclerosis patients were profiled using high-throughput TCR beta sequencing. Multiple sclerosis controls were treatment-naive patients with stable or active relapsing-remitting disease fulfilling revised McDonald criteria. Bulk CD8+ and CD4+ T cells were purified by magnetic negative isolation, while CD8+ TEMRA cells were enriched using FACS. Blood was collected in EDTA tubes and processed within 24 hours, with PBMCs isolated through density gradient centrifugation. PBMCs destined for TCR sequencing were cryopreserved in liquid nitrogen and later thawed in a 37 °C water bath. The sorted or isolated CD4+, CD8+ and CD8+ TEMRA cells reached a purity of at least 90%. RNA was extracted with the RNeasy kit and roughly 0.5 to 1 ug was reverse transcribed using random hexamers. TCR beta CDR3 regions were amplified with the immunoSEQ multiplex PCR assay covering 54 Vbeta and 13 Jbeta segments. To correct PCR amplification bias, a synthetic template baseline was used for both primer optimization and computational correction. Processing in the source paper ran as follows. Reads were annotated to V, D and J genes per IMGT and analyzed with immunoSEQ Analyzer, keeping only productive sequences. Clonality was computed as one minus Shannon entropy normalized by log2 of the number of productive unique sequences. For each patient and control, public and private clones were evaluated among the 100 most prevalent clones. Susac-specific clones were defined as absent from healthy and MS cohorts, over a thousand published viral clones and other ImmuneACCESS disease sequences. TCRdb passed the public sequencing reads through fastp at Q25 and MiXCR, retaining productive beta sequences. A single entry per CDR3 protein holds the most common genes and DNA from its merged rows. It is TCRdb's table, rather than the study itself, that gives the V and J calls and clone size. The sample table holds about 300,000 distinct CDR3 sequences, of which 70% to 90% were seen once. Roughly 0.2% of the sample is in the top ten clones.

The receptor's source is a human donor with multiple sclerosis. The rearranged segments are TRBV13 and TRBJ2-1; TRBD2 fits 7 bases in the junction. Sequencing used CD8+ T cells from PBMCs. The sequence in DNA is TGTGCCAGCAGCTTATTGCGGGAGACATACAATGAGCAGTTCTTC. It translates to CASSLLRETYNEQFF.